The 16 T cell receptor beta chains below come from one sample, sequenced in a study of radiotherapy plus CTLA-4 blockade in lung cancer. Assay: immunoSEQ multiplex PCR; the TCRdb copy retains only in-frame clones and omits some. The sample carries just under 45,000 clones, about 70% recorded once. This material consisted of peripheral blood, taken from a patient treated with radiotherapy plus ipilimumab. These receptors were taken from a human donor with non-small cell lung cancer who had a partial response to radiotherapy plus ipilimumab.

The CDR3 sequence is CASSSETYEQYF. CDR3 sequence (DNA): TGTGCCAGCAGCTCGGAGACCTACGAGCAGTACTTC. V and J are TRBV7-8 and TRBJ2-7; no firm D call. The CDR3 consists of 12 residues. Between the trimmed V and J ends, which lost 4 bases and 2 bases, there was a span of 6 bases. Germline CDR1 SGHVS, CDR2 FQNEAQ.

CDR3 sequence reads: CASSLDRGPIYF. CDR3 nucleotide sequence: TGTGCCAGTAGCCTCGACAGGGGGCCAATATATTTT. The J gene is TRBJ1-3, the V gene TRBV19; 10 bases fit TRBD1. J lost 13 bases, V lost 6 bases, and 6 bases had no gene match. Germline CDR1 and CDR2: LNHDA and SQIVND (reference sequence). The CDR3 loop spans 12 amino acids. Looking up the rest from reference TRBV19 and TRBJ1-3 gives the full variable domain: DGGITQSPKYLFRKEGQNVTLSCEQNLNHDAMYWYRQDPGQGLRLIYYSQIVNDFQKGDIAEGYSVSREKKESFPLTVTSAQKNPTAFYLCASSLDRGPIYFGEGSWLTVV.

This chain connects TRBV9 to TRBJ2-5, with 8 bases aligning to TRBD1. The DNA end is a closer match to TRBJ2-7, so the J assignment may be wrong. This CDR3 is 14 amino acids long. Germline loops: CDR1 SGDLS, CDR2 YYNGEE. The CDR3 nucleotides read TGTGCCAGCAGCGAAGCCGGGACAGGAGACGAGCAGTACTTC. Its protein product is CASSEAGTGDEQYF.

J is TRBJ1-2 and V is TRBV5-4; 8 bases are a match to TRBD1. CDR1 and CDR2 (germline): SGHNT, YYREEE (reference sequence). Trimming cost V 5 bases and J 8 bases; bases outside gene matches: 17. There are 16 residues in the CDR3. CDR3 residues: CASRKGGQGAQEGYTF. The DNA of the CDR3 is TGTGCCAGCAGAAAAGGGGGCCAGGGGGCGCAGGAAGGCTACACCTTC.

V and J are TRBV11-3 and TRBJ2-2; D is uncertain. This CDR3 comprises 14 residues. The V end lost 3 bases, the J end lost 3 bases, and 8 bases lay between the germline ends. CDR1 and CDR2 (germline): SGHNT, YENEEA. CDR3: CASSFGQYTGELFF. The CDR3 DNA reads as TGTGCCAGCAGCTTTGGCCAGTACACCGGGGAGCTGTTTTTT.

The count of this clone is one. V gene TRBV6-5 combines with J gene TRBJ2-3, with 7 positions matching TRBD1. V gave up 5 bases and J gave up 1 base; unmatched junction bases: 6. CDR1 and CDR2 (germline): MNHEY, SVGAGI. This CDR3 comprises 15 residues. The CDR3 sequence: CASSLIGQGTDTQYF. Written as DNA, the CDR3 is TGTGCCAGCAGTCTAATAGGACAGGGCACAGATACGCAGTATTTT.

Note on this clone: Other nucleotide sequences in the sample specify the same CDR3. The CDR3 DNA reads as TGTGCCAGCAGCTTAACAGGGGGAATGAACACTGAAGCTTTCTTT. Encoded protein: CASSLTGGMNTEAFF. This chain links TRBV7-3 with TRBJ1-1; possible D gene TRBD1, 6 bases. The CDR3 contains 15 residues. Germline V gene data show CDR1 as SGHTA and CDR2 as FQGTGA. Trimming took 0 bases from V and 0 from J, leaving 8 bases between them.

This clone turned up a few times. V and J are TRBV11-2 and TRBJ2-3; TRBD1 is a possible D gene (5 bases). The CDR3 length is 17 residues. Germline CDR1 and CDR2: SGHAT and FQNNGV. The V and J ends lost 6 bases and 3 bases respectively, with 22 bases between them. In DNA form, the CDR3 reads TGTGCCAGCAGTTTTTCAGCTAGGGGCTTTTCAACAGATACGCAGTATTTT. This gives the protein CASSFSARGFSTDTQYF. The variable domain in full, completed from reference TRBV11-2 and TRBJ2-3, reads EAGVAQSPRYKIIEKRQSVAFWCNPISGHATLYWYQQILGQGPKLLIQFQNNGVVDDSQLPKDRFSAERLKGVDSTLKIQPAKLEDSAVYLCASSFSARGFSTDTQYFGPGTRLTVL.

V and J are TRBV19 and TRBJ1-2, with 9 bases fitting TRBD1. Germline CDR1 reads LNHDA; CDR2 reads SQIVND (reference sequence). Trimming took 4 bases from V and 4 from J; bases not matched to a gene: 7. The CDR3 is made up of 15 amino acids. DNA for the CDR3: TGTGCCAGTAGTAGGTGGACAGGGGAAGTCTATGGCTACACCTTC. Residues: CASSRWTGEVYGYTF.

This clone was observed a single time. The CDR3 sequence is CASSLSAGGSSYEQYF. In nucleotides, the CDR3 is TGTGCCAGCAGTTTATCGGCAGGGGGCTCTTCCTACGAGCAGTACTTC. The rearrangement joins TRBV27 to TRBJ2-5; TRBD1 agrees at 8 bases. With the DNA end fitting TRBJ2-7 better, the J assignment may be wrong. Germline lookup yields CDR1 MNHEY and CDR2 SMNVEV (reference sequence). The CDR3 covers 16 residues.

This clone was counted once. The gene calls are TRBV18 and TRBJ2-5; 9 bases agree with TRBD1. The end of the DNA is better explained by TRBJ2-7, so the J call may be wrong. The CDR3 is 14 amino acids. Germline CDR1 and CDR2: KGHSH and LQKENI. The CDR3 DNA follows: TGTGCCAGCTCACCCCGGACAGGGGTGGACGAGCAGTACTTC. Protein product: CASSPRTGVDEQYF.

The chain recombines TRBV6-5 with TRBJ1-4; D is undetermined. CDR1 and CDR2 from the germline V gene are MNHEY and SVGAGI. Trimming removed 0 bases from V and 7 bases from J, with 9 bases in between. The CDR3 length is 14 residues. The CDR3: CASSYSWRGEKLFF. CDR3 DNA sequence: TGTGCCAGCAGTTACTCCTGGCGAGGTGAAAAACTGTTTTTT.

The chain links TRBV2 to TRBJ2-7; D may be TRBD1 (6 bases). Per the germline V gene, CDR1 is SNHLY and CDR2 is FYNNEI. CDR3 length: 15 residues. V gave up 8 bases and J gave up 3 bases, with 20 bases separating them. CDR3 loop: CASLPRAGEIYEQYF. The CDR3 bases are TGTGCCAGCCTACCCAGGGCAGGGGAAATCTACGAGCAGTACTTC.

The rearrangement links TRBV7-8 to TRBJ1-3; D perhaps matches TRBD1 (6 bases). The germline CDR1 and CDR2 sequences are SGHVS and FQNEAQ. The germline V and J ends were trimmed by 5 bases and 1 base, with 12 bases remaining between them. The CDR3 extends over 15 amino acids. The CDR3 region is CASSPGGASGNTIYF. The CDR3 nucleotides read TGTGCCAGCAGCCCCGGGGGGGCTTCTGGAAACACCATATATTTT.

The chain links TRBV7-9 to TRBJ2-4; D is perhaps TRBD2 (6 bases). Germline-derived CDR1 and CDR2 are SEHNR and FQNEAQ (reference sequence). V lost 3 bases to trimming and J lost 7 bases, with 13 bases between them. The CDR3 extends over 14 amino acids. Here the CDR3 reads CASSFSREANIQYF. The DNA of the CDR3 is TGTGCCAGCAGCTTCAGCAGGGAGGCCAACATTCAGTACTTC.

The gene calls are TRBV30 and TRBJ1-3; a possible D gene is TRBD1 (5 bases). The ends were cut back, 0 bases at V and 0 bases at J, with 12 bases in the middle. The CDR3 is made up of 16 amino acids. Germline CDR1 GTSNPN, CDR2 SVGIG (reference sequence). DNA of the CDR3: TGTGCCTGGAGTGTAAAGGGGTCCACCTCTGGAAACACCATATATTTT. This gives the protein CAWSVKGSTSGNTIYF. The whole variable domain, filled in from reference TRBV30 and TRBJ1-3, reads SQTIHQWPATLVQPVGSPLSLECTVEGTSNPNLYWYRQAAGRGLQLLFYSVGIGQISSEVPQNLSASRPQDRQFILSSKKLLLSDSGFYLCAWSVKGSTSGNTIYFGEGSWLTVV.